These 2 T cell receptor beta chains came from one sample sequenced in a study of blood T cell repertoires in COVID-19. Sequencing was performed with immunoSEQ multiplex PCR; in TCRdb, only in-frame clones are kept and a portion is missing. Among roughly 350,000 clones listed, around 84% were seen once. Source material: peripheral blood. The origin of the receptors is a woman aged 18-35 years with acute or convalescent COVID-19.

The V and J genes are TRBV27 and TRBJ1-2; D gene uncertain. The CDR3 has 16 amino acids. The germline gives CDR1 MNHEY, CDR2 SMNVEV (reference sequence). The ends were cut back, 4 bases at V and 1 base at J, with 16 bases in the middle. Here the CDR3 DNA reads TGTGCCAGCAGTTCCCCCTCGGAGGGAGTTAACTATGGCTACACCTTC. As protein: CASSSPSEGVNYGYTF.

This chain links TRBV11-2 with TRBJ2-7; 7 nucleotides agree with TRBD1. The CDR3 is made up of 15 amino acids. The V and J ends lost 5 bases and 2 bases, in that order; junction bases with no gene match: 9. The V gene's germline CDR1 is SGHAT and CDR2 FQNNGV. The CDR3 reads CASSPGTVRTYEQYF. The CDR3 nucleotides read TGTGCCAGCAGCCCTGGGACAGTGCGCACCTACGAGCAGTACTTC. The complete variable domain, with remaining parts taken from reference TRBV11-2 and TRBJ2-7, reads EAGVAQSPRYKIIEKRQSVAFWCNPISGHATLYWYQQILGQGPKLLIQFQNNGVVDDSQLPKDRFSAERLKGVDSTLKIQPAKLEDSAVYLCASSPGTVRTYEQYFGPGTRLTVT.